The 10 T cell receptor beta chains below were found in one sample sequenced in a study of monozygotic twins with inflammatory bowel disease. From its re-call of the 5' RACE reads, TCRdb lists each CDR3 protein once, without DNA. The sample includes some 160,000 distinct CDR3 sequences. Sequenced input: blood. These receptors all stem from a human donor with ulcerative colitis or Crohn's disease, or a healthy co-twin of an affected twin (not recorded which).

The CDR3 spells CAGSGLRNYGYTF. The chain recombines TRBV6-2 or TRBV6-3 with TRBJ1-2. The CDR3 spans 13 residues. Germline V gene data show CDR1 as MNHEY and CDR2 as SVGEGT.

The CDR3 loop is CASSPGFGLAVQETQYF. The chain has TRBV3-1 and TRBJ2-5; the D gene TCRdb calls, TRBD2, cannot be checked with no DNA. The CDR3 is 17 residues long. Per germline, CDR1 LGHDT and CDR2 YNNKEL (reference sequence).

The V gene is TRBV7-9, the J gene TRBJ2-1; TCRdb's D call of TRBD2 is untestable without DNA. CDR1 is SEHNR, CDR2 FQNEAQ, per germline (reference sequence). The CDR3 consists of 16 residues. CDR3 sequence reads: CASSLRIAGEDYEQFF. The variable domain in full, with the rest retrieved from reference TRBV7-9 and TRBJ2-1, is DTGVSQNPRHKITKRGQNVTFRCDPISEHNRLYWYRQTLGQGPEFLTYFQNEAQLEKSRLLSDRFSAERPKGSFSTLEIQRTEQGDSAMYLCASSLRIAGEDYEQFFGPGTRLTVL.

V is TRBV7-6 and J is TRBJ1-4. Germline assignment: CDR1 SGHVS and CDR2 FNYEAQ. CDR3 length: 12 amino acids. CDR3 in amino acids: CASSSLREKLFF.

The gene calls are TRBV5-4 and TRBJ2-1; TCRdb gives TRBD2 as the D gene, but with no DNA this cannot be confirmed. Germline CDR1 and CDR2: SGHNT and YYREEE (reference sequence). This CDR3 is 15 amino acids long. CDR3 loop: CASSPWREGYNEQFF.

The chain couples TRBV19 to TRBJ1-5. This CDR3 comprises 15 residues. Germline-derived CDR1 and CDR2 are LNHDA and SQIVND (reference sequence). CDR3 residues: CASSAGTAFNQPQHF.

This chain uses TRBV24-1 with TRBJ1-1; TCRdb outputs TRBD1, but without DNA this stays unchecked. Germline V gene sequence: CDR1 KGHDR, CDR2 SFDVKD. The CDR3 has 14 amino acids. CDR3 sequence reads: CATRPNRGNTEAFF.

The chain recombines TRBV13 with TRBJ2-5; TCRdb's D call, TRBD1, is unchecked because there is no DNA. This CDR3 has 14 residues. Germline assignment: CDR1 PRHDT and CDR2 FYEKMQ (reference sequence). The CDR3 spells CASSLPGSQETQYF. The whole variable domain, remainder taken from reference TRBV13 and TRBJ2-5, is AAGVIQSPRHLIKEKRETATLKCYPIPRHDTVYWYQQGPGQDPQFLISFYEKMQSDKGSIPDRFSAQQFSDYHSELNMSSLELGDSALYFCASSLPGSQETQYFGPGTRLLVL.

The chain joins TRBV5-1 to TRBJ2-5; without DNA, the TCRdb call of TRBD2 cannot be checked. The CDR3 is 14 residues long. Germline CDR1 and CDR2: SGHRS and YFSETQ. The CDR3 is CASSRSGGQETQYF.

The J gene is TRBJ2-7, the V gene TRBV29-1. Per the germline V gene, CDR1 is SQVTM and CDR2 is ANQGSEA. The CDR3 is 14 amino acids. CDR3 loop: CSVVLLGRSYEQYF.